The T cell receptor beta chain under discussion was sequenced for a study of identical twins. Overall study findings and caveats: Whereas memory repertoires showed no such difference, abundant cord blood beta clonotypes carried fewer insertions. Researchers caution that invariant MAIT and iNKT cells could partly confound zero-insertion analyses.

CDR1 and CDR2 from the germline V gene are SGHRS and YFSETQ. CDR3 length: 14 amino acids. V dropped 2 bases and J dropped 2 bases, with 9 bases sitting between them. No donor was unhealthy or non-Caucasian. This clonotype was detected ten times or more. What it recognizes is unknown. TCRdb recomputed calls from the 5' RACE reads with MiXCR, one row per CDR3 protein. Of fewer than 500,000 distinct CDR3 sequences listed, 14% were seen once; the top ten hold 0.95% to 1%. This same sample was also part of a study on yellow fever vaccine responses in identical twins. This second report adds: Twins reportedly had a vaccine T cell response that seemed partly convergent, partly personalized.

J is TRBJ2-3 and V is TRBV5-1; D gene unclear. This clonotype was obtained from a woman under 30 in good health. Sequencing was carried out using CD4+ T cells sorted from blood. In DNA form, the CDR3 reads TGCGCCAGCAGCTTCCGAGCGACCACAGATACGCAGTATTTT. It codes for CASSFRATTDTQYF.